This T cell receptor beta chain originates from a study of OX40 agonist ivuxolimab in advanced cancers. Overall study context: An agonistic human IgG2 monoclonal antibody against OX40 (CD134) was given. Dose-escalation patients had hepatocellular carcinoma, melanoma, renal cell or head and neck cancer.

Measured with immunoSEQ multiplex PCR; TCRdb has only the in-frame clones, and not every one. The data show around 15,000 clones, with about 85% seen just once and 12% held by the top ten. The study, taken as a whole, reports: There were, on average, more expanded clones in CD8+ T cells than in CD4+. Clonal expansion among partial responders at 0.1-3.0 mg/kg ranked near the lowest.

The CDR3 is made up of 13 amino acids. Trimming removed 5 bases from V and 8 bases from J; junction bases left unmatched: 6. Germline V CDR1 and CDR2: SNHLY, FYNNEI. On this clone itself: The antigen remains unidentified.

This specimen consisted of CD4+ or CD8+ T cells sorted from blood, obtained in a trial of the OX40 agonist ivuxolimab. The chain has TRBV2 and TRBJ2-1; 7 positions match TRBD2. The TCR sequence derives from an adult with an advanced solid tumor such as melanoma, head and neck, liver or kidney cancer. The CDR3 protein is CASSPPGGDEQFF. The CDR3 region has the DNA TGTGCCAGCAGTCCCCCGGGGGGTGATGAGCAGTTCTTC.